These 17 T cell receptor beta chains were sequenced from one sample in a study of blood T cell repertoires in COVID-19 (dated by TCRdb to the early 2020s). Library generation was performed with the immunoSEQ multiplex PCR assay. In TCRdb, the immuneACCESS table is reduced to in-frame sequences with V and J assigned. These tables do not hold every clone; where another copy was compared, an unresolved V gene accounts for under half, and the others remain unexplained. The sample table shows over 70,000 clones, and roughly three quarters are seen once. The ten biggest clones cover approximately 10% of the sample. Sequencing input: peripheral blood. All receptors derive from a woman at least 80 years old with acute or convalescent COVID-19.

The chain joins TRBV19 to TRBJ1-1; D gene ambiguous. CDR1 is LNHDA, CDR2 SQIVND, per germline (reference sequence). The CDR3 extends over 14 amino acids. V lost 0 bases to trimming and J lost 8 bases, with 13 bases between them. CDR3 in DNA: TGTGCCAGTAGTATAGATCCCTCAGGCCCAGAAGCTTTCTTT. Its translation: CASSIDPSGPEAFF.

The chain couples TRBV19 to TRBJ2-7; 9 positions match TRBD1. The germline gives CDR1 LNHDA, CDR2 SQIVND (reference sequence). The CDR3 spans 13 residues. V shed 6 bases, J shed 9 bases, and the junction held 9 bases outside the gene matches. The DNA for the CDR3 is TGTGCCAGTAGCCCTAACAGGGGGCAGGGGCAGTACTTC. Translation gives CASSPNRGQGQYF.

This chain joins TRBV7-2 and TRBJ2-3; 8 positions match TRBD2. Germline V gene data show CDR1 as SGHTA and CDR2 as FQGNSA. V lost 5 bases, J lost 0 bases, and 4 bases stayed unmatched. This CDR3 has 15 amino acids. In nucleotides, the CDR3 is TGTGCCAGCAGCACGCGGGGGGCCAGCACAGATACGCAGTATTTT. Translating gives CASSTRGASTDTQYF.

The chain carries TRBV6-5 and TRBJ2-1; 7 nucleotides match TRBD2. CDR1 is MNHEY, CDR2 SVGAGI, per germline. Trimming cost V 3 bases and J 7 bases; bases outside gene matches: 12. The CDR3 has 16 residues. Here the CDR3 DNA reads TGTGCCAGCAGTTATCGGAGGAGCGGGGCACTGAATGAGCAGTTCTTC. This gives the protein CASSYRRSGALNEQFF.

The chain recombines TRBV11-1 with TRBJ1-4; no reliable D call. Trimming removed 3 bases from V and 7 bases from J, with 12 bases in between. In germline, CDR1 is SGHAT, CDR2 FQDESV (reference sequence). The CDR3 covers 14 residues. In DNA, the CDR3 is TGTGCCAGCAGCTTGGGTCAAGGAGGTGAAAAACTGTTTTTT. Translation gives CASSLGQGGEKLFF.

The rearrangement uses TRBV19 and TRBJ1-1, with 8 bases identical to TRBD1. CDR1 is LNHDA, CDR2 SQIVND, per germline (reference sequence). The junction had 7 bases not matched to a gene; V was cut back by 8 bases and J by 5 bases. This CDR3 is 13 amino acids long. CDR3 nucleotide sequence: TGTGCCAGTGTCGGACAGGGCCGGACTGAAGCTTTCTTT. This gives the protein CASVGQGRTEAFF.

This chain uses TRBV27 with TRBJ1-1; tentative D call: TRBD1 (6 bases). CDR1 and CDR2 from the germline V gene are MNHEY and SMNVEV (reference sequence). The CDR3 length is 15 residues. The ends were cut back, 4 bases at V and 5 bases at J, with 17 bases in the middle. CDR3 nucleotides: TGTGCCAGCAGTTCCCACGGTGGGGGCCGGACTGAAGCTTTCTTT. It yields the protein CASSSHGGGRTEAFF.

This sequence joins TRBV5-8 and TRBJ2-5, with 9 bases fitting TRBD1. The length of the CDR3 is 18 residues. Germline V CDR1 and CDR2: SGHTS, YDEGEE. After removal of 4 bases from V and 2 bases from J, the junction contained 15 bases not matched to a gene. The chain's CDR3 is CASSALQGTGRIQETQYF. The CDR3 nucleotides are TGTGCCAGCAGCGCGCTACAGGGGACAGGGAGGATTCAAGAGACCCAGTACTTC.

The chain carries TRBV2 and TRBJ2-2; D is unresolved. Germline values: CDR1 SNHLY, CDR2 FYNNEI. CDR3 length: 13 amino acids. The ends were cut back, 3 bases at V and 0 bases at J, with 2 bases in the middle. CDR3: CASSDANTGELFF. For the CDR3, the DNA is TGTGCCAGCAGTGACGCGAACACCGGGGAGCTGTTTTTT. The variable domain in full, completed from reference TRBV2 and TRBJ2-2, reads EPEVTQTPSHQVTQMGQEVILRCVPISNHLYFYWYRQILGQKVEFLVSFYNNEISEKSEIFDDQFSVERPDGSNFTLKIRSTKLEDSAMYFCASSDANTGELFFGEGSRLTVL.

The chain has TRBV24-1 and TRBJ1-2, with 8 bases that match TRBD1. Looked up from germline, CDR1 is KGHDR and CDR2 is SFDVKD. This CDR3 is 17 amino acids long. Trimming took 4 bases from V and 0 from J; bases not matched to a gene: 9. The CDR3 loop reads CATSEPGQGVANYGYTF. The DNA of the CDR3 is TGTGCCACCAGTGAACCAGGACAGGGCGTAGCTAACTATGGCTACACCTTC.

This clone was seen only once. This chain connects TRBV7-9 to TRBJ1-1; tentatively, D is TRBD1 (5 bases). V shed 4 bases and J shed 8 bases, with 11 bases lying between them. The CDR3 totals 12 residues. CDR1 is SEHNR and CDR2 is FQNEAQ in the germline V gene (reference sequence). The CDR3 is CASSWGGSEAFF. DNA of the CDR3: TGTGCCAGCAGCTGGGGGGGATCGGAAGCTTTCTTT.

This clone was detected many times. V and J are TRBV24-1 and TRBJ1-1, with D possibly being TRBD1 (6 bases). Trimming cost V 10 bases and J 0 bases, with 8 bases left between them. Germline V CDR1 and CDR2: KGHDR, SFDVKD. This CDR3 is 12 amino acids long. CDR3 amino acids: CATQGLNTEAFF. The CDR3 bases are TGTGCCACACAGGGTCTGAACACTGAAGCTTTCTTT.

The chain's CDR3 is CATVAGGLEQYF. CDR3 DNA sequence: TGCGCCACCGTAGCGGGGGGGCTTGAGCAGTACTTC. The chain employs TRBV10-2 and TRBJ2-7, with 11 bases lining up with TRBD2. CDR1 is WSHSY, CDR2 SAAADI, per germline. This CDR3 contains 12 residues. V lost 10 bases to trimming and J lost 7 bases; unmatched junction nucleotides: 6.

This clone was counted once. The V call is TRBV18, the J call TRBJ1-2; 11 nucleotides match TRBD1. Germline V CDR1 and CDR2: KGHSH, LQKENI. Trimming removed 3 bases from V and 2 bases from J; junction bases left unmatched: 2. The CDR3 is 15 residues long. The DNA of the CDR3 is TGTGCCAGCTCACCCGGGACAGGGGGAAACTATGGCTACACCTTC. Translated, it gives CASSPGTGGNYGYTF.

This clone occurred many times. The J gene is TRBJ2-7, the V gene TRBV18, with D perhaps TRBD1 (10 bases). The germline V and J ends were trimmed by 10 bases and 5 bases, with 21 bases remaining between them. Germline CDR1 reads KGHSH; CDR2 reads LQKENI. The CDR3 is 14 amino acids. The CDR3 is CATLAGQGNNEQYF. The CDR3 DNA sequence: TGTGCCACCCTAGCGGGACAGGGGAATAACGAGCAGTACTTC.

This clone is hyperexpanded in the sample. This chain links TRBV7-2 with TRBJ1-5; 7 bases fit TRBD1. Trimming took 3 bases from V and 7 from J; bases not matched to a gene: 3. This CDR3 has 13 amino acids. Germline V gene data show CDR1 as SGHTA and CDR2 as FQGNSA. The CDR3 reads CASSLEGQQPQHF. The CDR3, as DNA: TGTGCCAGCAGCTTGGAGGGACAGCAGCCCCAGCATTTT.

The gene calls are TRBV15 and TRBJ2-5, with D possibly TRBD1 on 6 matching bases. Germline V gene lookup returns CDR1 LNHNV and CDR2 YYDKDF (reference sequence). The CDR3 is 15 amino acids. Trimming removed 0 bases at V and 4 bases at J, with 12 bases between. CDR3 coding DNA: TGTGCCACCAGCAGAGATAATATCAGGGGAGAGACCCAGTACTTC. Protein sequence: CATSRDNIRGETQYF.